This entry is about one TCR beta chain. Its antigen is unknown. The repertoire was sequenced with immunoSEQ multiplex PCR; TCRdb's copy has only in-frame clones and lacks some. The repertoire has hundreds of thousands of clones, 98% of them found once; the top ten carry 0.3%. These data belong to a study of shared clonotypes between healthy human individuals. Study conclusions and caveats: Measured sharing among donors was expected to vary with sequencing depth.

CD45RO-negative cells were positively selected for CCR7, leaving out terminally differentiated effector memory CD45RA+ cells. The sequence derives from a man aged 25-45 years in good health. Material: naive CD8+ T cells sorted from blood.

The CDR3: CASSTSGELREQYF. In nucleotides, the CDR3 is TGTGCCAGTAGTACGTCGGGGGAATTGCGGGAGCAGTACTTC. The chain joins TRBV19 to TRBJ2-7, with D possibly matching TRBD2 (6 bases). CDR3 length: 14 residues. Germline V CDR1 and CDR2: LNHDA, SQIVND (reference sequence). The germline V and J ends were trimmed by 4 bases and 7 bases, with 17 bases remaining between them.